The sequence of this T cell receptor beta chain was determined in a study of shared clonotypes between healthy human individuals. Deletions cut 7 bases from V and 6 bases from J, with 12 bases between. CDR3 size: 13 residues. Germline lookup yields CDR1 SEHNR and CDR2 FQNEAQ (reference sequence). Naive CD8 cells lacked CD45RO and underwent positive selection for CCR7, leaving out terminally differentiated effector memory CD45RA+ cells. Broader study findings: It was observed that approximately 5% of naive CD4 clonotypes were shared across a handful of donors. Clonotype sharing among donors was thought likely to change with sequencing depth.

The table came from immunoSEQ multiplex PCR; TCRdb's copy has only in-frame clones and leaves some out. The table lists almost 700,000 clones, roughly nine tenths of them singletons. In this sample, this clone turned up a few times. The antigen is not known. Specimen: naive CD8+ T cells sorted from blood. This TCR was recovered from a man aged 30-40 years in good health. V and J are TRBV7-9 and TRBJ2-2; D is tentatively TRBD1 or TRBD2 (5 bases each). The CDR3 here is CASTLRGAGELFF. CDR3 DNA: TGTGCCAGCACCCTCCGAGGGGCCGGGGAGCTGTTTTTT. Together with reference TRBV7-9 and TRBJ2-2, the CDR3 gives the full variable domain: DTGVSQNPRHKITKRGQNVTFRCDPISEHNRLYWYRQTLGQGPEFLTYFQNEAQLEKSRLLSDRFSAERPKGSFSTLEIQRTEQGDSAMYLCASTLRGAGELFFGEGSRLTVL.